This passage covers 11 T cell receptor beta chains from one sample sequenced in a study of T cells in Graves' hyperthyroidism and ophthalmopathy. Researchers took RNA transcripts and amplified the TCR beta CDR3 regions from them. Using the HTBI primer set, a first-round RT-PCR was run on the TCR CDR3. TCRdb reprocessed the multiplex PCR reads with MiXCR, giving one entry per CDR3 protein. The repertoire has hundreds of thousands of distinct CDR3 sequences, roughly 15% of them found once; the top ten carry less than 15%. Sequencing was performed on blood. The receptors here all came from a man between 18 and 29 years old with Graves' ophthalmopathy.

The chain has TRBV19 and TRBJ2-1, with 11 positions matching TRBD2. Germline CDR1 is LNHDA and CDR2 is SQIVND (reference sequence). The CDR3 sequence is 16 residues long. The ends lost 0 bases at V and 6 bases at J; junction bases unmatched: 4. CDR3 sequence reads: CASSIELAGGRNEQFF. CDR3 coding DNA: TGTGCCAGTAGTATAGAGTTAGCGGGGGGGCGCAATGAGCAGTTCTTC.

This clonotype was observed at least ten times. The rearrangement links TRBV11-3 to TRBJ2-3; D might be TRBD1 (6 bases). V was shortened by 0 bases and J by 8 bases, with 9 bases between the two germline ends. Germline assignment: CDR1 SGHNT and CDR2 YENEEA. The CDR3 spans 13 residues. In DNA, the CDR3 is TGTGCCAGCAGCTTAGAGGGGGCCGGTACGCAGTATTTT. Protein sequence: CASSLEGAGTQYF.

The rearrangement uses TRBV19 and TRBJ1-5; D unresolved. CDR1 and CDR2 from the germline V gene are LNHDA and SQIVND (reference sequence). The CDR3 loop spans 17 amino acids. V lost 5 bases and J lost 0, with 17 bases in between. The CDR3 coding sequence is TGTGCCAGTAGTCCAGGAGTGGGGAAGAATAGCAATCAGCCCCAGCATTTT. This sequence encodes CASSPGVGKNSNQPQHF.

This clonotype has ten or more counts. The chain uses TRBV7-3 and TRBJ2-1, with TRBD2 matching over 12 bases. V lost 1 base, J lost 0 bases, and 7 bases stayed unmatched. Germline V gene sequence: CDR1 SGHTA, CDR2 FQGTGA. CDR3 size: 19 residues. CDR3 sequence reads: CASSLISSGRGSSYNEQFF. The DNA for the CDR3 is TGTGCCAGCAGCTTAATTTCTAGCGGGAGGGGAAGCTCCTACAATGAGCAGTTCTTC. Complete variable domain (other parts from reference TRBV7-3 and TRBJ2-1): GAGVSQTPSNKVTEKGKYVELRCDPISGHTALYWYRQSLGQGPEFLIYFQGTGAADDSGLPNDRFFAVRPEGSVSTLKIQRTERGDSAVYLCASSLISSGRGSSYNEQFFGPGTRLTVL.

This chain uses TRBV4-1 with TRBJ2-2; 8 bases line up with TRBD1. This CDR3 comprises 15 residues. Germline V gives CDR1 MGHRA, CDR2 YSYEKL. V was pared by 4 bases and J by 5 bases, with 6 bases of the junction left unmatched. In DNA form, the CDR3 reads TGCGCCAGCAGCCGAGACAGGGGAGGTACCGGGGAGCTGTTTTTT. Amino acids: CASSRDRGGTGELFF.

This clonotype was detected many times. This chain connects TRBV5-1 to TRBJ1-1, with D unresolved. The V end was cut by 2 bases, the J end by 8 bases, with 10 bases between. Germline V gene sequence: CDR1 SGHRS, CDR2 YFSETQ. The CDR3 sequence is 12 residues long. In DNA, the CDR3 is TGCGCCAGCAGCTTCGAGTCAGCCGAAGCTTTCTTT. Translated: CASSFESAEAFF.

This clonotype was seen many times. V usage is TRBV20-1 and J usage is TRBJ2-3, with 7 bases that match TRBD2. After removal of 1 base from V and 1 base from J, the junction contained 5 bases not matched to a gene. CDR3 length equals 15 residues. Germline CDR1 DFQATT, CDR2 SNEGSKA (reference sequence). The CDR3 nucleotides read TGCAGTGCTAGAGTTAATAGCGGGCGCACAGATACGCAGTATTTT. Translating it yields CSARVNSGRTDTQYF.

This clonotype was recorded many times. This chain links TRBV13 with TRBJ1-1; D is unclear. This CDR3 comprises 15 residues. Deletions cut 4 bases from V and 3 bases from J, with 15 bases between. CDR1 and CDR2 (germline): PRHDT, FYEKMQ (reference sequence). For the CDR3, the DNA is TGTGCCAGCAGCTCAGGCCCGCCAGTTTACACTGAAGCTTTCTTT. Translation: CASSSGPPVYTEAFF.

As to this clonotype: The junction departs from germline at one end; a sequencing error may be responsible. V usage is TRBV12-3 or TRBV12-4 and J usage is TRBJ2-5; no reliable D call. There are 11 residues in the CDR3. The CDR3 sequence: CASSLRETQHF. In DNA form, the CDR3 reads TGTGCCAGCAGTTTACGAGAGACCCAGCACTTC.

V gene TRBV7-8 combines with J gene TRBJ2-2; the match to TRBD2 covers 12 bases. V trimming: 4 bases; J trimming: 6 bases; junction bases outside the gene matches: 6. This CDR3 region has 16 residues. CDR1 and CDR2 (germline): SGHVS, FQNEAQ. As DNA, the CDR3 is TGTGCCAGCAGCTCGGGACTAGCGGGCAGAGCCGGGGAGCTGTTTTTT. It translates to CASSSGLAGRAGELFF.

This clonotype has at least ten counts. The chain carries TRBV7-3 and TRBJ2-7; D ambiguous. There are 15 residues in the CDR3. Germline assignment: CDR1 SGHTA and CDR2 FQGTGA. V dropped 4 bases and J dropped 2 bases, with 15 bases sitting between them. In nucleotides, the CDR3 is TGTGCCAGCAGCTCCCGGCGCGGAGCAGCCTACGAGCAGTACTTC. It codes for CASSSRRGAAYEQYF.